This record concerns one T cell receptor beta chain sequence. This clone was seen a handful of times. Its specific antigen is unknown. Per-base quality was not reported, and no clone a single base away is much larger than it. The immunoSEQ Assay, a bias-controlled multiplex PCR, was used to amplify TCRbeta CDR3 regions from genomic DNA. On the authors' methods: The number of nucleated cells in each sample was estimated by amplification of reference gene primers within the assay. Sequence reads were collapsed and filtered to measure the absolute abundance of every unique TCRbeta CDR3 rearrangement. For each sample, productive Simpson clonality was calculated as the square root of Simpson's diversity index across productive rearrangements. This immuneACCESS table, as held by TCRdb, lists in-frame sequences with V and J called but not all clones. Of the missing ones, under half trace to an unresolved V gene in checked studies; the others have no known cause. That table supplies the V and J calls and clone size; D and trimming were determined from the DNA. This sample comprises 200,000 to 250,000 clones, less than 90% of them detected only once. Of the sample, about a sixth falls within the top ten clones.

The data derive from a study of blood T cell repertoires in COVID-19 (dated by TCRdb to 2018 to 2020). For the wider study: Collaborator samples came from the United States, Italy and Spain and covered acute and convalescent phases of COVID-19. The material from the prospective study consisted of cDNA or gDNA derived from T cells, B-cell-depleted T cells, or PBMCs. The dataset comprised deeply sampled blood TCRbeta repertoires from subjects exposed to, actively infected with, or recovered from COVID-19. The repertoires were released in a freely available public database meant as a resource for research on the immune response to SARS-CoV-2. The samples were drawn from two sources: the first 160 participants of the ongoing ImmuneRACE study, and some 1,300 subjects contributed by 6 global collaborators. A de-identified subject ID, COVID-19 status, age in years and sex were almost always included in the sample metadata. Where HLA class I and class II types were available, the types were taken from metadata supplied by the sample provider, not from assay-based typing. Study-level results and caveats: The quantity of clinical and demographic metadata differed by source and by participant and was supplied without curation.

Whole blood was collected in K2EDTA tubes by collaborating institutions according to the institutions' own protocols. For TCRbeta analysis, collaborators shipped samples as frozen whole blood, isolated PBMCs, or DNA extracted from either of those sample types. V gives up 5 bases and J gives up 1 base, and the segment between their germline ends measures 12 bases. The CDR3 covers 14 residues, taking in both the cysteine and the phenylalanine. The DNA shown is the 42-base CDR3, in frame from base 1. Via the germline V gene (reference sequence), CDR1 is SEHNR and CDR2 FQNEAQ. The origin of this receptor is an elderly woman with active or convalescent COVID-19. This sequence uses TRBV7-9 and TRBJ2-7; perhaps TRBD1 is the D gene, with 6 bases matching. Sequencing was carried out using peripheral blood. Read as DNA, the sequence is TGTGCCAGCAGCGTATACCAGGGGTCCTACGAGCAGTACTTC. This yields the protein CASSVYQGSYEQYF. The variable domain in full, with residues beyond the CDR3 obtained from the reference TRBV7-9 and TRBJ2-7 genes, is DTGVSQNPRHKITKRGQNVTFRCDPISEHNRLYWYRQTLGQGPEFLTYFQNEAQLEKSRLLSDRFSAERPKGSFSTLEIQRTEQGDSAMYLCASSVYQGSYEQYFGPGTRLTVT.